The 14 T cell receptor beta chains below were found in one sample sequenced in a study of spatial heterogeneity in lung cancer (dated 2019 in TCRdb). Libraries were made using 5' RACE. The run used a NextSeq 500. TCRdb reworked the public reads: Q25 trimming with fastp, MiXCR clone assembly, productive beta chains retained. Each CDR3 protein gets just one entry, which takes the most common genes and DNA from the rows behind it. The sample yields about 23,000 distinct CDR3 sequences; about 4.7% were counted once. Less than 5.5% of the sample lies in the top ten. The intended sense of this specimen's time point label: sample taken at primary tumor resection. The source material was PBMCs, sampled at surgery. Receptor source: a male donor with early-stage non-small cell lung cancer.

This clonotype was observed many times. J is TRBJ1-5 and V is TRBV28; TRBD1 might be the D (5 bases). This CDR3 has 14 amino acids. Germline V CDR1 and CDR2: MDHEN, SYDVKM. The V and J ends lost 3 bases and 9 bases respectively, with 15 bases between them. The CDR3 region is CASSLGQGMGPQHF. The CDR3 coding sequence is TGTGCCAGCAGTTTGGGGCAGGGAATGGGGCCCCAGCATTTT.

This clonotype was counted ten times or more. The CDR3 loop reads CSASRTANTEAFF. The CDR3 nucleotides are TGCAGTGCTAGCCGAACAGCGAACACTGAAGCTTTCTTT. This chain connects TRBV20-1 to TRBJ1-1, with no clear D. This CDR3 comprises 13 residues. V was trimmed by 3 bases and J by 1 base, leaving 9 bases between them. The germline gives CDR1 DFQATT, CDR2 SNEGSKA (reference sequence).

In its sample, this clonotype is medium-sized (0.01 to 0.1%). The V and J genes are TRBV6-1 and TRBJ2-1; TRBD1 agrees at 7 bases. From germline, CDR1 is MNHNS and CDR2 SASEGT. This CDR3 has 13 amino acids. V dropped 7 bases and J dropped 5; count of bases not matched to a gene: 5. Written as DNA, the CDR3 is TGTGCCAGCACCAGGACAGGTAACAATGAGCAGTTCTTC. Translating it yields CASTRTGNNEQFF.

In this sample, this clonotype turned up once. The chain recombines TRBV7-3 with TRBJ1-1, with D tentatively TRBD1 (6 bases). Germline CDR1 SGHTA, CDR2 FQGTGA. V shed 0 bases and J shed 2 bases, with 13 bases lying between them. The CDR3 loop spans 16 amino acids. The DNA of the CDR3 is TGTGCCAGCAGCTTAACATCCGGGGGCCCCAACACTGAAGCTTTCTTT. This codes for CASSLTSGGPNTEAFF.

This clonotype was counted only a few times. The chain has TRBV28 and TRBJ1-4; 8 bases map to TRBD1. This CDR3 is 14 amino acids long. Germline CDR1 reads MDHEN; CDR2 reads SYDVKM. V gave up 4 bases and J gave up 7 bases; unmatched junction bases: 5. The CDR3 reads CASSSPDRAEKLFF. CDR3 nucleotides: TGTGCCAGCAGTTCACCGGACAGGGCTGAAAAACTGTTTTTT.

This clonotype was seen repeatedly, ten times or more. This chain connects TRBV7-2 to TRBJ2-3; D ambiguous. CDR1 is SGHTA and CDR2 is FQGNSA in the germline V gene. This CDR3 is 15 amino acids long. V was trimmed by 1 base and J by 1 base, leaving 9 bases between them. The CDR3 region is CASSLVFWGTDTQYF. The DNA of the CDR3 is TGTGCCAGCAGCTTAGTATTCTGGGGCACAGATACGCAGTATTTT. The whole variable domain, filled in from reference TRBV7-2 and TRBJ2-3, reads GAGVSQSPSNKVTEKGKDVELRCDPISGHTALYWYRQSLGQGLEFLIYFQGNSAPDKSGLPSDRFSAERTGGSVSTLTIQRTQQEDSAVYLCASSLVFWGTDTQYFGPGTRLTVL.

This clonotype was seen only once. The chain has TRBV20-1 and TRBJ2-1; 12 bases agree with TRBD2. Germline V gives CDR1 DFQATT, CDR2 SNEGSKA (reference sequence). Trimming at V came to 8 bases and at J to 10 bases, leaving 12 bases not matched to a gene. CDR3 length equals 14 residues. Here the CDR3 reads CSSTTSGSLGEQFF. The CDR3 nucleotides read TGCAGTTCCACGACTAGCGGGAGTTTAGGAGAGCAGTTCTTC.

This clonotype came up many times. The chain has TRBV6-1 and TRBJ1-5, with D possibly matching TRBD1 (6 bases). Germline lookup yields CDR1 MNHNS and CDR2 SASEGT. V dropped 3 bases and J dropped 4 bases, with 16 bases sitting between them. This CDR3 is 16 amino acids long. The CDR3 loop is CASSDVRGLGNQPQHF. CDR3 DNA sequence: TGTGCCAGCAGTGATGTCAGGGGACTGGGGAATCAGCCCCAGCATTTT.

This clonotype was observed at least ten times. This chain links TRBV6-5 with TRBJ1-3; 10 bases agree with TRBD1. Germline V lookup: CDR1 MNHEY, CDR2 SVGAGI. The CDR3 loop spans 17 amino acids. Losses at the gene ends were 0 bases for V and 3 bases for J; bases not matched to a gene: 5. CDR3 in amino acids: CASSYSGTGAFGNTIYF. CDR3 coding DNA: TGTGCCAGCAGTTACTCGGGGACAGGGGCTTTTGGAAACACCATATATTTT.

By sample share, this clonotype is medium-sized. A read error may produce the germline difference seen at one junction end. The V gene is TRBV14, the J gene TRBJ1-3, with D possibly being TRBD1 (5 bases). The germline V gene has CDR1 SGHDN and CDR2 FVKESK. The length of the CDR3 is 14 residues. In DNA form, the CDR3 reads TGTGCCAGCAGCCAAGATCTTTGGGACCCCACCTATGATTTT. This translates into CASSQDLWDPTYDF.

This clonotype was observed at least ten times. The chain is built from TRBV5-1 and TRBJ1-1; weak D call: TRBD1 (6 bases). The CDR3 is made up of 18 amino acids. CDR1 SGHRS and CDR2 YFSETQ come from the germline V gene. Trimming shortened V by 0 bases and J by 0 bases, and 18 bases separated the two germline ends. CDR3 nucleotides: TGCGCCAGCAGCTTGGCCCGGTCCGGGGGGGACATGAACACTGAAGCTTTCTTT. This encodes CASSLARSGGDMNTEAFF.

This rearrangement joins TRBV30 to TRBJ2-2, with D perhaps matching TRBD2 (7 bases). The V and J ends lost 4 bases and 10 bases respectively, with 16 bases between them. The V gene's germline CDR1 is GTSNPN and CDR2 SVGIG (reference sequence). CDR3 size: 13 residues. The CDR3 sequence is CAWTLGGAEELFF. The CDR3 DNA reads TGTGCCTGGACGTTAGGGGGGGCCGAGGAGCTGTTTTTT. Based on the CDR3 plus reference TRBV30 and TRBJ2-2, the full variable domain is SQTIHQWPATLVQPVGSPLSLECTVEGTSNPNLYWYRQAAGRGLQLLFYSVGIGQISSEVPQNLSASRPQDRQFILSSKKLLLSDSGFYLCAWTLGGAEELFFGEGSRLTVL.

At least ten counts were recorded for this clonotype. In nucleotides, the CDR3 is TGCAGTGCCACCAACCCGTTCCCCGGGCAAGGCTACACCTTC. It codes for CSATNPFPGQGYTF. This sequence joins TRBV20-1 and TRBJ1-2; no clear D gene. The ends were cut back, 6 bases at V and 8 bases at J, with 22 bases in the middle. The germline V gene has CDR1 DFQATT and CDR2 SNEGSKA (reference sequence). The CDR3 is made up of 14 amino acids.

The sample holds many counts of this clonotype. In nucleotides, the CDR3 is TGTGCCAGCAGCTTGGTGGCAGACTATGGCTACACCTTC. Amino acid sequence: CASSLVADYGYTF. The rearrangement links TRBV5-5 to TRBJ1-2; D is unclear. Trimming removed 0 bases from V and 3 bases from J, with 6 bases in between. The CDR3 has 13 amino acids. The V gene's germline CDR1 is SGHKS and CDR2 YYEKEE (reference sequence).